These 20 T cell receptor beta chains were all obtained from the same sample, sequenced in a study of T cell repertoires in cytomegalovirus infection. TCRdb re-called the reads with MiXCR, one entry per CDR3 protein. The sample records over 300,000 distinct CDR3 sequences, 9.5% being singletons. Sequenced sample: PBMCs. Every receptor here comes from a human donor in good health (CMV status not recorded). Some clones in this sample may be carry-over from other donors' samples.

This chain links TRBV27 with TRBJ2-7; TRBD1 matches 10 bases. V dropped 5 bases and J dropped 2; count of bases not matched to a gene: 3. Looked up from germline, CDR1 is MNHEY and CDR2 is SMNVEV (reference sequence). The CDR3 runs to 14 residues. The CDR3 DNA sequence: TGTGCCAGCAGTCGGACAGGGGGGGCCTACGAGCAGTACTTC. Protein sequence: CASSRTGGAYEQYF.

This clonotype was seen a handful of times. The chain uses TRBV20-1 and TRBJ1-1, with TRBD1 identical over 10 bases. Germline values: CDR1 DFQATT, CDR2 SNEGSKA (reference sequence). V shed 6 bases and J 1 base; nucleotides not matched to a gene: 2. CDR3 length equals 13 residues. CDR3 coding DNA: TGCAGTGCGTGGGACAGGGGGAACACTGAAGCTTTCTTT. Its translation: CSAWDRGNTEAFF.

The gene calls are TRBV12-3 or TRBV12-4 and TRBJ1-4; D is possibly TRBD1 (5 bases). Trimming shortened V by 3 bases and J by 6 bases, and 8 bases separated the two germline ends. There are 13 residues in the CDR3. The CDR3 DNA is TGTGCCAGCAGTTTCAAGACAGATGAAAAACTGTTTTTT. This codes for CASSFKTDEKLFF.

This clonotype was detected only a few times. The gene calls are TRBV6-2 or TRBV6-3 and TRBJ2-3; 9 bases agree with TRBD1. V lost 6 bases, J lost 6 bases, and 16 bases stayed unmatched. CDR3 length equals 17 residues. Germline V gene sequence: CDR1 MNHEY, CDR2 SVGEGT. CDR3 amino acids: CASSSRPGDRDRDTQYF. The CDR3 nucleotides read TGTGCCAGCAGCTCCCGCCCGGGGGACAGGGATCGCGATACGCAGTATTTT.

The CDR3 loop is CASRLLYQYF. The CDR3 DNA reads TGTGCCAGCAGGTTACTGTACCAGTACTTC. The chain uses TRBV6-1 and TRBJ2-5; D is unresolved. CDR3 length: 10 residues. The germline V gene encodes CDR1 MNHNS and CDR2 SASEGT. V dropped 6 bases and J dropped 10 bases, with 9 bases sitting between them.

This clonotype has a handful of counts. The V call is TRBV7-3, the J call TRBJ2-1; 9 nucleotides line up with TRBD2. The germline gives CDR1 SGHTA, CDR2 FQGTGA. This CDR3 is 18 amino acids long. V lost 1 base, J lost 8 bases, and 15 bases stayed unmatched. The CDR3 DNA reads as TGTGCCAGCAGCTTAAGGGTTCGGGCTAGCGGGACTGACGATGAGCAGTTCTTC. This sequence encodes CASSLRVRASGTDDEQFF.

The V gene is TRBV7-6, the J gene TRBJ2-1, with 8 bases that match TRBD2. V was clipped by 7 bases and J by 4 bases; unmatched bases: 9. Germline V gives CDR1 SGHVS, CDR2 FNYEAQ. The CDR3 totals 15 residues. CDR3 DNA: TGTGCCAGCATCTCGGGGGGGGCTAGGTACAATGAGCAGTTCTTC. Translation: CASISGGARYNEQFF.

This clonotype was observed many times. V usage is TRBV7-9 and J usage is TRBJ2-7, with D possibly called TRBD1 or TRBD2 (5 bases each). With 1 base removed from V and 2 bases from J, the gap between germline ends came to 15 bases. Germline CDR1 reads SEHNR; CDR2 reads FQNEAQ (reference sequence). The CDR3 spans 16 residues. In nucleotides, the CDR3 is TGTGCCAGCAGCTTAGAAGGCAGGGCGGGCGCCTACGAGCAGTACTTC. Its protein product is CASSLEGRAGAYEQYF.

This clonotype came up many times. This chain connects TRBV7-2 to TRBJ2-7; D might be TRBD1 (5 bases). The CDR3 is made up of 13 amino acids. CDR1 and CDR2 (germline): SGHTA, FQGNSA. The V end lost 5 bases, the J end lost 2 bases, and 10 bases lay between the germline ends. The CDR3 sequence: CASSVRGTYEQYF. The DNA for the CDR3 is TGTGCCAGCAGCGTTAGGGGAACCTACGAGCAGTACTTC.

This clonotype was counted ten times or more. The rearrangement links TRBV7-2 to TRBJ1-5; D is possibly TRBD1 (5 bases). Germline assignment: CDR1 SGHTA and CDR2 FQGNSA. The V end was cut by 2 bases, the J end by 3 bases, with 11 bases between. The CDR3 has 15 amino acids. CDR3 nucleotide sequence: TGTGCCAGCAGCTTATGGACACTCGACAATCAGCCCCAGCATTTT. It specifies CASSLWTLDNQPQHF.

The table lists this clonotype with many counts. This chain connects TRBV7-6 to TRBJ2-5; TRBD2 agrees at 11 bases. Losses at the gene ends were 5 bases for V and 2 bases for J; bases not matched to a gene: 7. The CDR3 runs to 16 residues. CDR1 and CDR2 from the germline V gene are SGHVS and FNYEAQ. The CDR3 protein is CASSPRTSGLQETQYF. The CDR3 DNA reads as TGTGCCAGCAGCCCCCGGACTAGCGGGCTTCAAGAGACCCAGTACTTC.

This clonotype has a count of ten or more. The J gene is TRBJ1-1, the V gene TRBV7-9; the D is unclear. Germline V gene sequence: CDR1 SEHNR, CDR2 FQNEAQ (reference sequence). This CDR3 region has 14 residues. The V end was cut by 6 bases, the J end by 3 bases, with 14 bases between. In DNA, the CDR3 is TGTGCCAGCAGGAAGCCGGGCCCTCACACTGAAGCTTTCTTT. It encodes CASRKPGPHTEAFF. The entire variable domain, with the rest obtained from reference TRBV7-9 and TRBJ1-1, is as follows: DTGVSQNPRHKITKRGQNVTFRCDPISEHNRLYWYRQTLGQGPEFLTYFQNEAQLEKSRLLSDRFSAERPKGSFSTLEIQRTEQGDSAMYLCASRKPGPHTEAFFGQGTRLTVV.

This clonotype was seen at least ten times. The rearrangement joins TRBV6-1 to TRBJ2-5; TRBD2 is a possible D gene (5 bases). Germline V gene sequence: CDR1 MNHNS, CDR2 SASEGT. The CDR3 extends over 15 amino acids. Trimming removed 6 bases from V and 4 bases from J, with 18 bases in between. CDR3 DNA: TGTGCCAGCAGAGCCGGTGGCAGTGGAGGAGAGACCCAGTACTTC. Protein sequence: CASRAGGSGGETQYF.

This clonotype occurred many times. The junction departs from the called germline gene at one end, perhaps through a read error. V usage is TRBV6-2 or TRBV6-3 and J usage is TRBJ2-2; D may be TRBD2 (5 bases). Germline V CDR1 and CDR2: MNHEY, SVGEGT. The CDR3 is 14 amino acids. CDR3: CASIHGPNTGEPFF. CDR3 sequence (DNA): TGTGCCAGCATCCACGGGCCGAACACCGGGGAGCCGTTTTTT.

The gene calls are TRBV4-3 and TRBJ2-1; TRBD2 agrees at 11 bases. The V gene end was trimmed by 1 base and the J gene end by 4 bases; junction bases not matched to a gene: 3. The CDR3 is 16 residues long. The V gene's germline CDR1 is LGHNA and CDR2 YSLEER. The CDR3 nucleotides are TGCGCCAGCAGCCAAGGGACTAGCGGGCCTTACAATGAGCAGTTCTTC. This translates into CASSQGTSGPYNEQFF.

CDR3 loop: CASSFSRADTGELFF. The CDR3 DNA reads as TGTGCCAGCAGTTTCTCCAGGGCGGACACCGGGGAGCTGTTTTTT. The J gene is TRBJ2-2, the V gene TRBV27; possibly TRBD1 for D (5 bases). The CDR3 is made up of 15 amino acids. Between the trimmed V and J ends, which lost 3 bases and 3 bases, there was a span of 11 bases. Germline-derived CDR1 and CDR2 are MNHEY and SMNVEV (reference sequence).

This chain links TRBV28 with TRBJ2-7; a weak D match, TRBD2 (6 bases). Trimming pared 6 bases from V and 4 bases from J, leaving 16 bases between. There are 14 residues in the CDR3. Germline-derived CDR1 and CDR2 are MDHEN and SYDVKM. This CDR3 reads CASRSSVPPYEQYF. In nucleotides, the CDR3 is TGTGCCAGCAGATCTAGCGTGCCCCCATACGAGCAGTACTTC.

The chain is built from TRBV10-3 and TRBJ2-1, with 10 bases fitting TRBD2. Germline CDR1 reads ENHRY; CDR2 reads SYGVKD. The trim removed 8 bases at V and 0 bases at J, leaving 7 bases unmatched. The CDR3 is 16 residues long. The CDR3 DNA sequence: TGTGCCATCGGGGGGTCTAGCGGGAGCTCCTACAATGAGCAGTTCTTC. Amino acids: CAIGGSSGSSYNEQFF.

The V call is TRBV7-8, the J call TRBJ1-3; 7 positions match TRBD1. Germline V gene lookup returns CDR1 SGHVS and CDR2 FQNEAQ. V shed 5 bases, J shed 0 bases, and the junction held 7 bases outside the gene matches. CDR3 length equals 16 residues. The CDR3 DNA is TGTGCCAGCAGCATTGGGACAGCCACCTCTGGAAACACCATATATTTT. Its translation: CASSIGTATSGNTIYF.

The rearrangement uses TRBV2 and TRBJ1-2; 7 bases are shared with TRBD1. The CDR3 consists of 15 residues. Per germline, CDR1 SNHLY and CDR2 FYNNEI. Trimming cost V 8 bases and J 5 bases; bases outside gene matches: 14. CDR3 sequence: CASGLRGGGDYGYTF. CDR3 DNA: TGTGCCAGCGGACTCCGCGGAGGGGGCGATTATGGCTACACCTTC.